This TCR beta chain originates from a study of cytotoxic CD8 clonotypes in ibrutinib-treated CLL (dated by TCRdb to about 2021). About the full investigation: The cohort had 11 to 12 relapsed/refractory and more than 14 treatment-naive patients; under 18 were IGHV unmutated. Responses were partial in around 25 patients and complete in 2; after median around 66 months follow-up, about 14 stayed in remission and about 12 progressed. Response samples were taken after a median of approximately 12 months on treatment, ranging from about 6 to 40 months. On average, each sample yielded approximately 250,000 productive templates and tens of thousands of productive rearrangements. Of the approximately 87 participants in the trial, about two dozen had longitudinal samples available. Cryopreserved peripheral blood mononuclear cells were obtained prior to treatment, at the time of response, and at either disease progression or sustained remission. Every remission and progressive disease sample was obtained while ibrutinib was still being received by the patients. What the research found in general, with its limitations: Public clonotypes were rare and either shrank or stayed stable during treatment, and the rise in clonality at ibrutinib response reflected expansion of private clonotypes. Sustained-remission and progressing patients did not have matched sampling times, and lymph node repertoires were not examined. At baseline, clonality was higher than in age-matched healthy donors and showed a strong correlation with circulating CD8+ T-cell counts. At ibrutinib response clonality went up, during sustained remission it held steady, and at progression it dropped back toward baseline.

A MiSeq instrument was used for deep resolution sequencing, which targeted depths ranging from 1 in 1 million up to 1 in 200,000 T cells, with coverage averaging 10x for each clonotype. The immunoSEQ hsTCRB Kit was used to generate the TCR beta libraries. The published analysis was carried out like this. The data were analyzed with ImmunoSEQ Analyzer and ImmunoSEQ Data Assistant, and V, D and J gene assignments followed IMGT definitions. Clonality, which ranges from 0 to 1, was calculated by subtracting the normalized Shannon entropy of productive rearrangement frequencies from one. Public clonotype analysis was restricted to overrepresented clonotypes comprising at least 0.05% of each patient's repertoire. Some 13 repertoires from age-matched healthy donors, obtained from immuneACCESS, served as clonality controls. Entries here come from immuneACCESS through TCRdb and include only in-frame sequences with V and J called. Some clones fail to appear in such tables; in the studies checked, an unresolved V gene covers under half of the shortfall, and the cause of the remainder is unknown. The D gene and trimming were derived from the DNA, and the V and J assignments and clone size from that table. This sample comprises 150,000 to 200,000 clones, approximately 77% of them detected only once. The top ten constitute about 2.1% of the sample.

Trimming accounts for 5 bases at V and 4 bases at J, while the number of junction bases matched to no gene is 4. In the germline V gene, CDR1 corresponds to SGHRS and CDR2 to YFSETQ. The CDR3 runs 15 residues from the cysteine to the phenylalanine. Just CDR3 DNA is preserved here, 45 bases in frame from base 1. Remarks on this clone: Its antigen is unknown. Per-nucleotide qualities are absent, and no much larger clonotype sits a single base away.

This specimen's time point label, interpreted: approximately twelve months on ibrutinib. For TCR beta library preparation, roughly 2.2 micrograms of genomic DNA were isolated from cryopreserved PBMCs. Longitudinal blood samples from CLL patients receiving ibrutinib monotherapy were subjected to high-throughput TCR beta sequencing. The patients took part in an open-label, single-center phase 2 trial of ibrutinib monotherapy. The sequences come from PBMCs, collected after 12 months of ibrutinib treatment. The rearranged chain carries TRBV5-1 and TRBJ2-1; TRBD2 lines up with 12 middle nucleotides. The TCR originated in a human donor with chronic lymphocytic leukemia. CDR3 region: CASSWTSGTYNEQFF. The DNA sequence reads TGCGCCAGCAGTTGGACTAGCGGGACTTACAATGAGCAGTTCTTC.